The entry below describes one T cell receptor beta chain. These data are taken from a study of T cell changes during pregnancy in multiple sclerosis. Profiled with immunoSEQ multiplex PCR; TCRdb holds only in-frame clones, not every one. The sample includes some 110,000 clones, 80% to 95% of them seen just once. Trimming took 5 bases from V and 7 from J, leaving 15 bases between them. The germline V gene has CDR1 SGHRS and CDR2 YFSETQ. This CDR3 is 14 amino acids long. This receptor was taken from a female donor with multiple sclerosis, enrolled in a pregnancy study. Source: peripheral blood, taken in the third trimester of pregnancy. The genes are TRBV5-1 and TRBJ1-4, with TRBD1 as a possible D gene (5 bases). The CDR3, as DNA: TGCGCCAGCAGGTGGGGGGTCGCCCGTGAAAAACTGTTTTTT. It codes for CASRWGVAREKLFF.